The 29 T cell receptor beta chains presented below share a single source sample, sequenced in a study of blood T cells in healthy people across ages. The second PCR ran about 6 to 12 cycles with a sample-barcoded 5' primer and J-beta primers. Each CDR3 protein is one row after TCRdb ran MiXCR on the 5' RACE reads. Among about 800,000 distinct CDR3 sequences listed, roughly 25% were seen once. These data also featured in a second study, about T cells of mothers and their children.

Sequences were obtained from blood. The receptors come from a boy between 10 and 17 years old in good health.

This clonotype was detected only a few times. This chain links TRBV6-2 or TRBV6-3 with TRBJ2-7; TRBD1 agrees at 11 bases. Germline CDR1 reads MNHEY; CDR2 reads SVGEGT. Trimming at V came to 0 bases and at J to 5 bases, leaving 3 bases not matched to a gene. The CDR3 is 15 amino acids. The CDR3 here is CASSYSRTGGHEQYF. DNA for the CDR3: TGTGCCAGCAGTTACTCCAGGACAGGGGGCCACGAGCAGTACTTC.

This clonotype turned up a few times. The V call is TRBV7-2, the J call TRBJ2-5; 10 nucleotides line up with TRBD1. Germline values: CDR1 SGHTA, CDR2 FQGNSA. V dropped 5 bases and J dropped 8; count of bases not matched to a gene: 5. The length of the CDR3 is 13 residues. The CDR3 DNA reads TGTGCCAGCAGCCGGGACAGGGGTGCAACCCAGTACTTC. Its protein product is CASSRDRGATQYF.

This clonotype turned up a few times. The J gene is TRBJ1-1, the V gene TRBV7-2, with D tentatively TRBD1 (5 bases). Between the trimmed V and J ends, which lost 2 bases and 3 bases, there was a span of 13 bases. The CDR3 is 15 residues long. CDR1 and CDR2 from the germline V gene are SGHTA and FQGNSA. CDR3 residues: CASSLTGTGDTEAFF. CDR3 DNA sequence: TGTGCCAGCAGCTTAACGGGGACCGGGGACACTGAAGCTTTCTTT.

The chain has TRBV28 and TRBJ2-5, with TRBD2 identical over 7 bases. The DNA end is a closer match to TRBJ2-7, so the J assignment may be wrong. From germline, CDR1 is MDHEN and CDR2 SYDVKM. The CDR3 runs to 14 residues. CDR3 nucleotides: TGTGCCAGCAGTTTGCCGGGGGGAACCTACGAGCAGTACTTC. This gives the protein CASSLPGGTYEQYF.

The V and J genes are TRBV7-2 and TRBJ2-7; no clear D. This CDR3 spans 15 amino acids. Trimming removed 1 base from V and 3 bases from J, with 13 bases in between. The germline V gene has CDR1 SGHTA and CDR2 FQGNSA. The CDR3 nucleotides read TGTGCCAGCAGCTTAGTTTTGGGGTCCGGCTACGAGCAGTACTTC. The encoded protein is CASSLVLGSGYEQYF.

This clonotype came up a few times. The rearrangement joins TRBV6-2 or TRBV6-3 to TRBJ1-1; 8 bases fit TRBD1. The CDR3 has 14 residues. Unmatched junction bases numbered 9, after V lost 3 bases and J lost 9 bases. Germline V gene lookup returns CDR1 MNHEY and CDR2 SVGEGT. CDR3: CASSYPPGQDKAFF. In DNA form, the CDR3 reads TGTGCCAGCAGTTATCCGCCGGGACAGGACAAAGCTTTCTTT.

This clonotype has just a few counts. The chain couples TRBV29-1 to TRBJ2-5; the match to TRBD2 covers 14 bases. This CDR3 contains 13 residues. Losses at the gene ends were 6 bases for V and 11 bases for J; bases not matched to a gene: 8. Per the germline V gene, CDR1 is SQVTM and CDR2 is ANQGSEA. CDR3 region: CSVTSGGAREQYF. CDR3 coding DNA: TGCAGCGTGACTAGCGGGGGGGCTCGAGAGCAGTACTTC.

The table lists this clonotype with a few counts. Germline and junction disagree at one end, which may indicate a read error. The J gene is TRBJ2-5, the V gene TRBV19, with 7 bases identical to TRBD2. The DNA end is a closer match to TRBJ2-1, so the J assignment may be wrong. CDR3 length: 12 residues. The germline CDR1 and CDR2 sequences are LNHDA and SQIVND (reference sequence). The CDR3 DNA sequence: TGTGCCACCAGCGGGACCTACAATAAGCAGTTCTTC. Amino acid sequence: CATSGTYNKQFF.

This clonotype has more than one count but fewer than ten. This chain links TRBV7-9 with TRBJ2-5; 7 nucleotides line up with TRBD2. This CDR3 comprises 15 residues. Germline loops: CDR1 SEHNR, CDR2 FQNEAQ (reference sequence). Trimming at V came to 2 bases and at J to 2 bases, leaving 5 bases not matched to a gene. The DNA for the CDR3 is TGTGCCAGCAGCTTAACGAGCGGGGCTCAAGAGACCCAGTACTTC. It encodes CASSLTSGAQETQYF.

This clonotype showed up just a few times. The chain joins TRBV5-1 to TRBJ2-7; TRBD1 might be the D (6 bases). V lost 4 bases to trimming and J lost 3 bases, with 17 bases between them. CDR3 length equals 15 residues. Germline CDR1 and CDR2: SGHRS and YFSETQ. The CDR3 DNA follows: TGCGCCAGCAGCGATGGACAGCTAAGCGGCTACGAGCAGTACTTC. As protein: CASSDGQLSGYEQYF. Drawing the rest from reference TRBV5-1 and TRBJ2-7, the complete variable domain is KAGVTQTPRYLIKTRGQQVTLSCSPISGHRSVSWYQQTPGQGLQFLFEYFSETQRNKGNFPGRFSGRQFSNSRSEMNVSTLELGDSALYLCASSDGQLSGYEQYFGPGTRLTVT.

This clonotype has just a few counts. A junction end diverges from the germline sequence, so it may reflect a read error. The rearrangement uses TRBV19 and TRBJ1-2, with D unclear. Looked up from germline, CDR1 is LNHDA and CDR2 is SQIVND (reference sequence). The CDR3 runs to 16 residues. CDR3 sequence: CARSIWPRTYGDGYTF. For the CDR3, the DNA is TGTGCCAGAAGTATTTGGCCCCGCACCTATGGCGATGGCTACACCTTC.

The CDR3 protein is CASSRLPTGGSVHNEQFF. DNA for the CDR3: TGCGCCAGCAGCCGGCTACCCACAGGGGGCTCCGTCCACAATGAGCAGTTCTTC. The V and J genes are TRBV4-3 and TRBJ2-1, with 9 bases aligning to TRBD1. Losses at the gene ends were 4 bases for V and 5 bases for J; bases not matched to a gene: 15. The CDR3 length is 18 residues. Looked up from germline, CDR1 is LGHNA and CDR2 is YSLEER.

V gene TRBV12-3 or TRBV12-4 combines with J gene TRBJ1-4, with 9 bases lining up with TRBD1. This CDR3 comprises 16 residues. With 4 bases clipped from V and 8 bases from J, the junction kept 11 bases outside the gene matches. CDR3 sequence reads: CASSSGTGSFGEKLFF. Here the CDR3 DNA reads TGTGCCAGCAGTTCCGGGACAGGGTCTTTCGGCGAAAAACTGTTTTTT.

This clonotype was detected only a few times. The CDR3 region is CASTTRPSYEQYF. In nucleotides, the CDR3 is TGTGCCAGCACGACGCGACCATCCTACGAGCAGTACTTC. V gene TRBV6-2 or TRBV6-3 combines with J gene TRBJ2-7; D unresolved. V dropped 7 bases and J dropped 1 base, with 11 bases sitting between them. CDR1 is MNHEY, CDR2 SVGEGT, per germline. CDR3 length: 13 residues.

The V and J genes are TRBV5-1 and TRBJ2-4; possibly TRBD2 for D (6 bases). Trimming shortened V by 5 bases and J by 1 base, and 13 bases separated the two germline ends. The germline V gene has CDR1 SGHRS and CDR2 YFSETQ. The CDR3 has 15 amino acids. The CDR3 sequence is CASREGDEAKNIQYF. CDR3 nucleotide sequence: TGCGCCAGCAGGGAGGGAGATGAGGCCAAAAACATTCAGTACTTC. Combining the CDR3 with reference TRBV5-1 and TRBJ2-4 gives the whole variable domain KAGVTQTPRYLIKTRGQQVTLSCSPISGHRSVSWYQQTPGQGLQFLFEYFSETQRNKGNFPGRFSGRQFSNSRSEMNVSTLELGDSALYLCASREGDEAKNIQYFGAGTRLSVL.

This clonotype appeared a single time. CDR3 coding DNA: TGCGCCAGCAGCTTGGCGTATGCGGGAGTGGACATTCAGTACTTC. Translation: CASSLAYAGVDIQYF. V is TRBV5-1 and J is TRBJ2-4; 7 bases align to TRBD2. J was trimmed by 8 bases and V by 0 bases; bases with no gene match: 8. The CDR3 contains 15 residues. CDR1 is SGHRS, CDR2 YFSETQ, per germline. The full variable domain, in which reference TRBV5-1 and TRBJ2-4 provide the parts outside the CDR3, is KAGVTQTPRYLIKTRGQQVTLSCSPISGHRSVSWYQQTPGQGLQFLFEYFSETQRNKGNFPGRFSGRQFSNSRSEMNVSTLELGDSALYLCASSLAYAGVDIQYFGAGTRLSVL.

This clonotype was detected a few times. The CDR3 is CSVESARYQETQYF. Here the CDR3 DNA reads TGCAGCGTTGAGTCGGCAAGGTACCAAGAGACCCAGTACTTC. The chain carries TRBV29-1 and TRBJ2-7; no firm D call. The J call is doubtful: the DNA matches TRBJ2-5 better. Germline CDR1 and CDR2: SQVTM and ANQGSEA. CDR3 length: 14 residues.

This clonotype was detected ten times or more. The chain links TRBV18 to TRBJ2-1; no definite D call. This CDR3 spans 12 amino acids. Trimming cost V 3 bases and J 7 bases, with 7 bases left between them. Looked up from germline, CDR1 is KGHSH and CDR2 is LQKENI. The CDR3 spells CASSPDRNEQFF. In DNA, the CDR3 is TGTGCCAGCTCACCCGACCGTAATGAGCAGTTCTTC.

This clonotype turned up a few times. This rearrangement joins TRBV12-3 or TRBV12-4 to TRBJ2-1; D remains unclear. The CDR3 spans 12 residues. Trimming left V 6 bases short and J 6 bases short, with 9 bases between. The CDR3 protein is CASSRTLNEQFF. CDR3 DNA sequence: TGTGCCAGCAGCCGTACTCTCAATGAGCAGTTCTTC.

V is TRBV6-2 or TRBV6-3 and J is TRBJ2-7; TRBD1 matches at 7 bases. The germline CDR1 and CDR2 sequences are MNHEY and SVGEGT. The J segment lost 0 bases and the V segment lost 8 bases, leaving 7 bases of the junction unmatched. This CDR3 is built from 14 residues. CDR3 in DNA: TGTGCCAGCGGGGCGGCAGGGGGCTCCTACGAGCAGTACTTC. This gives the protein CASGAAGGSYEQYF.

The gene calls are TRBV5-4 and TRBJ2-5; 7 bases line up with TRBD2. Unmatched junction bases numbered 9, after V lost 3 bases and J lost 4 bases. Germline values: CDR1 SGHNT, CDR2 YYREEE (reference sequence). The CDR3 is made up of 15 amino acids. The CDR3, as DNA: TGTGCCAGCAGCTATATCTTTGGGGGGGGAGAGACCCAGTACTTC. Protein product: CASSYIFGGGETQYF.

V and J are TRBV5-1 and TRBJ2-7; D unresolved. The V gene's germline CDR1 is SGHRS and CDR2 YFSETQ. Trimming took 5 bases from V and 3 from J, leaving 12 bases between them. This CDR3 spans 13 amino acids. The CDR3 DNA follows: TGCGCCAGCAGACTGACGACCAGCTACGAGCAGTACTTC. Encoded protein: CASRLTTSYEQYF.

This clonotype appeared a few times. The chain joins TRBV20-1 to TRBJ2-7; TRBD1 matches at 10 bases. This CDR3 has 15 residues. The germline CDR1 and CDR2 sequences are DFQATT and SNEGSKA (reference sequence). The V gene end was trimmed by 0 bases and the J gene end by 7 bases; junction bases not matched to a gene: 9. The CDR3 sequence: CSARDAGTGASEQYF. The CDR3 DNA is TGCAGTGCTAGAGACGCCGGGACAGGGGCTTCGGAGCAGTACTTC.

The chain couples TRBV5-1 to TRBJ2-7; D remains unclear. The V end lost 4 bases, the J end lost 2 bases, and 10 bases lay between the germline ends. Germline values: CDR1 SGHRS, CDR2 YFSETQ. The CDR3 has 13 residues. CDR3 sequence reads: CASSDPETYEQYF. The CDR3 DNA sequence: TGCGCCAGCAGCGACCCGGAAACCTACGAGCAGTACTTC.

The CDR3: CASSEAILGSGRAYSYNEQFF. Here the CDR3 DNA reads TGTGCCAGCAGTGAAGCGATTCTGGGTAGCGGGAGGGCCTATTCCTACAATGAGCAGTTCTTC. The J gene is TRBJ2-1, the V gene TRBV2; 11 bases agree with TRBD2. Trimming at V came to 0 bases and at J to 1 base, leaving 14 bases not matched to a gene. This CDR3 comprises 21 residues. The V gene's germline CDR1 is SNHLY and CDR2 FYNNEI.

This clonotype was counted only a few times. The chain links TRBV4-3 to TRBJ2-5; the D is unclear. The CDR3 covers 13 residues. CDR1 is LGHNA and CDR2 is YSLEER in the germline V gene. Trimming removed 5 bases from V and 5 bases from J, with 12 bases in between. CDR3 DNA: TGCGCCAGCAGCGGTTCGGGTGGGGAGACCCAGTACTTC. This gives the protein CASSGSGGETQYF.

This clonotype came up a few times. The CDR3 region is CASSPIGAGGGNEQFF. Written as DNA, the CDR3 is TGTGCCAGCAGCCCCATTGGGGCAGGAGGGGGCAATGAGCAGTTCTTC. The rearrangement joins TRBV11-2 to TRBJ2-1; D could derive from TRBD1 or TRBD2 (6 bases each). Trimming took off 5 bases at V and 6 bases at J, with 20 bases between the two ends. The V gene's germline CDR1 is SGHAT and CDR2 FQNNGV. CDR3 length: 16 residues.

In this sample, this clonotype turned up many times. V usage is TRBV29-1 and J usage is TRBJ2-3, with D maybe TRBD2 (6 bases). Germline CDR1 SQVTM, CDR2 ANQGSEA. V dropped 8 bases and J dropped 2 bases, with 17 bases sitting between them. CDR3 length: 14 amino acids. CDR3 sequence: CSLRAGGDTDTQYF. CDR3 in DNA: TGCAGCCTAAGGGCGGGCGGGGACACAGATACGCAGTATTTT.

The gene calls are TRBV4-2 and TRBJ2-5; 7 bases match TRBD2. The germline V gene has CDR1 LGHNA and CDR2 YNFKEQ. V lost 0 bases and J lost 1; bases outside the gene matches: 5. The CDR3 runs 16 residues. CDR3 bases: TGTGCCAGCAGCCAAGAAGGGACTACTTTCCAAGAGACCCAGTACTTC. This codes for CASSQEGTTFQETQYF.